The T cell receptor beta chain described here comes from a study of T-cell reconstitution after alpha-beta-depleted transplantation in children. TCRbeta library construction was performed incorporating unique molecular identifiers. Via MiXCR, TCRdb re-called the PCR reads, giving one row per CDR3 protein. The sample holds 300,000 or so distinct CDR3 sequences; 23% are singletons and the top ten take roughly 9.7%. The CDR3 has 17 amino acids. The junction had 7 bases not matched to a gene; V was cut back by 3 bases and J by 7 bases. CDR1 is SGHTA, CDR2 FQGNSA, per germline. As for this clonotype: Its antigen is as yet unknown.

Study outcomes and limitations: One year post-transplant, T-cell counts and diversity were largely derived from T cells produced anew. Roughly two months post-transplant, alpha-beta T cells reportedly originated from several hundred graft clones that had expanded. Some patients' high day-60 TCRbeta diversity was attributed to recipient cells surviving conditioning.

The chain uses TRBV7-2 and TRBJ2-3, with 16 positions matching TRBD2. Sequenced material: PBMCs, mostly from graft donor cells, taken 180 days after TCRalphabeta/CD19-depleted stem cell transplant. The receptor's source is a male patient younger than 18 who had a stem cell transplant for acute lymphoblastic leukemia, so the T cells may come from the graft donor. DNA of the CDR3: TGTGCCAGCAGCTTGGGACTAGCGGGAGGGCCCCTCAATACGCAGTATTTT. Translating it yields CASSLGLAGGPLNTQYF.